This T cell receptor (beta chain) was observed in a study of blood T cell repertoires in COVID-19. At the level of the study: Collection of acute and convalescent COVID-19 samples took place in the United States, Italy and Spain. The analysed material was cDNA or gDNA that came from T cells, B-cell-depleted T cells, or PBMCs.

The V and J ends lost 0 bases and 5 bases respectively, with 11 bases between them. Germline V gives CDR1 GTSNPN, CDR2 SVGIG (reference sequence). The CDR3 sequence is 13 residues long. This clone was observed a few times. TCRdb keeps only in-frame clones here, not all; method: immunoSEQ multiplex PCR. The sample gives about 180,000 clones, roughly 80% of which show up once; approximately 7.1% is in the top ten. This sequence joins TRBV30 and TRBJ2-7; TRBD1 is a possible D gene (5 bases). The specimen was peripheral blood. The receptor was isolated from a human donor in a cohort sampled during active COVID-19. As DNA, the CDR3 is TGTGCCTGGAGTGTAGGCAGGGTCGACGAGCAGTACTTC. As protein: CAWSVGRVDEQYF.